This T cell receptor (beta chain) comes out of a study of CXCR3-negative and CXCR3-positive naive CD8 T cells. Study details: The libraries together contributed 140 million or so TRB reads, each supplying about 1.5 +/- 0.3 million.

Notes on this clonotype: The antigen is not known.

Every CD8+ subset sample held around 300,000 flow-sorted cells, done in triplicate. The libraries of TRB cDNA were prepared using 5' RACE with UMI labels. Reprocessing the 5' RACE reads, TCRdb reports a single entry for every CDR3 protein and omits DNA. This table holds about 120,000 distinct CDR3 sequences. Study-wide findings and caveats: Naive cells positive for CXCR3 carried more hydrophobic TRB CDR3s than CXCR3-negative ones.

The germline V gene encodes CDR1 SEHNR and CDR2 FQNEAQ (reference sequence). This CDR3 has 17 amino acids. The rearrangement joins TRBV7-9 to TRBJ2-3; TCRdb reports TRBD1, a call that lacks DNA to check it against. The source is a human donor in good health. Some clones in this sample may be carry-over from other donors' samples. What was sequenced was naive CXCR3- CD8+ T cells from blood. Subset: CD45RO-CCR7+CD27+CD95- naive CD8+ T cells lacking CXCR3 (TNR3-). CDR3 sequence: CASSHPAGAATADTQYF.